This T cell receptor (beta chain) was captured in a study of blood T cell repertoires in COVID-19. For the study at large: Specimens from acute and convalescent COVID-19 originated in the United States, Italy and Spain. Sample material is recorded as cDNA or gDNA derived from T cells, B-cell-depleted T cells, or PBMCs.

Original handling: Amplification of reference gene primers was used by the study to estimate nucleated cell counts. Repertoires were generated with immunoSEQ multiplex PCR, while TCRdb's copy carries only in-frame clones and drops some. That table supplies the V and J calls and clone size; D and trimming were determined from the DNA. Of about 480,000 clones in the sample, about 91% are singletons; the top ten hold roughly 12%. Enrollment of patients from Seattle took place during active infection, with longitudinal follow-up. CDR1 and CDR2 (germline): SGHRS, YFSETQ. The CDR3 extends over 18 amino acids. Trimming removed 0 bases at V and 1 base at J, with 16 bases between.

Material: peripheral blood. This sequence originates from a woman in her fifties or sixties with COVID-19, enrolled during active disease. The V call is TRBV5-1, the J call TRBJ2-2; D remains ambiguous. The CDR3 loop is CASSLDAGGLGNTGELFF. CDR3 coding DNA: TGCGCCAGCAGCTTGGACGCAGGTGGGCTGGGGAACACCGGGGAGCTGTTTTTT.